This TCR beta chain emerged from a study of cytomegalovirus exposure and HLA in healthy donors. PCR was performed using 60 Vbeta and 13 Jbeta primers. Here immunoSEQ multiplex PCR was the method, and the copy in TCRdb shows in-frame clones only, minus some. In the table there are tens of thousands of clones, 80% to 90% of which are singletons. Sequenced material: PBMCs. This receptor was identified in a woman in her twenties or thirties in good health and CMV-seronegative.

The CDR3 DNA sequence: TGTGCCAGCAGCTTAGGAGGGGGCAGGCAAACTGCAACCTACAATGAGCAGTTCTTC. Its protein is CASSLGGGRQTATYNEQFF. The chain joins TRBV11-3 to TRBJ2-1; TRBD1 matches 7 bases. J was trimmed by 2 bases and V by 1 base; bases with no gene match: 14. Germline V gene data show CDR1 as SGHNT and CDR2 as YENEEA. This CDR3 comprises 19 residues.